These 28 T cell receptor beta chains originate from one sample sequenced in a study of T cell responses to AZD1222 COVID-19 vaccine (dated by TCRdb to about 2021). Explained via the paper, the time point label denotes: about 28 days (+/-7) after the second vaccine dose. The library relied on the immunoSEQ multiplex PCR assay. TCRdb took over this immuneACCESS table, retaining in-frame rearrangements with V and J assigned. Such tables are incomplete; in checked studies, under half of the missing clones stem from an unresolved V gene, and the remainder is unexplained. The sample includes approximately 140,000 clones, with roughly nine tenths observed a single time. The ten largest clones add up to around 10% of the sample. This specimen consisted of peripheral blood, obtained 28 days after the second AZD1222 dose. The receptors were gathered from an adult who received the AZD1222 COVID-19 vaccine.

The V call is TRBV18, the J call TRBJ2-4; possible D gene TRBD1, 5 bases. The ends were cut back, 5 bases at V and 8 bases at J, with 13 bases in the middle. Germline assignment: CDR1 KGHSH and CDR2 LQKENI. The CDR3 sequence is 13 residues long. The DNA for the CDR3 is TGTGCCAGCTCATCCAGGGTAAGGGACATTCAGTACTTC. Residues: CASSSRVRDIQYF.

V gene TRBV12-5 combines with J gene TRBJ2-1; D might be TRBD1 or TRBD2, each matching 5 bases. V lost 1 base and J 8 bases, leaving 9 bases between the germline ends. This CDR3 region has 13 residues. CDR1 is LGHNT and CDR2 is FRNRAP in the germline V gene. CDR3 amino acids: CASGLGGRDEQFF. Written as DNA, the CDR3 is TGTGCTAGTGGTTTGGGGGGACGTGATGAGCAGTTCTTC.

This chain connects TRBV7-2 to TRBJ1-1; 10 nucleotides match TRBD1. The CDR3 sequence is 15 residues long. The V and J ends lost 3 bases and 1 base, in that order; junction bases with no gene match: 2. Germline V gene data show CDR1 as SGHTA and CDR2 as FQGNSA. Here the CDR3 DNA reads TGTGCCAGCAGCTTGCGGACAGGGGGGAACACTGAAGCTTTCTTT. Amino acids: CASSLRTGGNTEAFF. The variable domain in full, completed from reference TRBV7-2 and TRBJ1-1, reads GAGVSQSPSNKVTEKGKDVELRCDPISGHTALYWYRQSLGQGLEFLIYFQGNSAPDKSGLPSDRFSAERTGGSVSTLTIQRTQQEDSAVYLCASSLRTGGNTEAFFGQGTRLTVV.

This sequence joins TRBV12-3 or TRBV12-4 and TRBJ1-2; the D is unclear. The V and J ends lost 1 base and 4 bases respectively, with 7 bases between them. The CDR3 runs 13 residues. The CDR3, as DNA: TGTGCCAGCAGTTTAGGGGGTGGCTATGGCTACACCTTC. Translation: CASSLGGGYGYTF.

This clone was counted once. V gene TRBV6-6 combines with J gene TRBJ1-2, with D possibly TRBD1 on 6 matching bases. The CDR3 sequence is 13 residues long. The V and J ends lost 6 bases and 7 bases respectively, with 15 bases between them. Germline CDR1 reads MNHNY; CDR2 reads SVGAGI (reference sequence). CDR3 amino acids: CASRQRQVLGYTF. The CDR3, as DNA: TGTGCCAGCAGACAACGACAGGTTCTTGGCTACACCTTC.

The chain uses TRBV29-1 and TRBJ1-5, with a tentative D call TRBD1 (6 bases). CDR3 size: 12 residues. In germline, CDR1 is SQVTM, CDR2 ANQGSEA. Trimming cost V 5 bases and J 5 bases, with 10 bases left between them. CDR3 sequence (DNA): TGCAGCGTTTCAGGGGATGATCAGCCCCAGCATTTT. Residues: CSVSGDDQPQHF.

The chain is built from TRBV27 and TRBJ2-5; D is perhaps TRBD1 or TRBD2 (5 bases each). Trimming pared 8 bases from V and 5 bases from J, leaving 12 bases between. The germline CDR1 and CDR2 sequences are MNHEY and SMNVEV (reference sequence). The CDR3 has 12 residues. CDR3 in DNA: TGTGCCAGCGGTCAGGGCGGGGAGACCCAGTACTTC. Translated, it gives CASGQGGETQYF.

The chain links TRBV24-1 to TRBJ1-1; perhaps TRBD1 as D (5 bases). V lost 3 bases, J lost 2 bases, and 12 bases lay in between. The CDR3 is made up of 15 amino acids. CDR1 and CDR2 (germline): KGHDR, SFDVKD. In DNA form, the CDR3 reads TGTGCCACCAGTGATCCGGGACTCACCAACACTGAAGCTTTCTTT. It yields the protein CATSDPGLTNTEAFF.

The chain has TRBV4-1 and TRBJ2-1; 9 bases match TRBD2. J was trimmed by 5 bases and V by 2 bases; bases with no gene match: 19. The CDR3 is made up of 20 amino acids. Germline lookup yields CDR1 MGHRA and CDR2 YSYEKL. The CDR3: CASSQFALREGLSSHNEQFF. As DNA, the CDR3 is TGCGCCAGCAGCCAATTTGCGTTGCGGGAGGGCCTTTCGTCCCACAATGAGCAGTTCTTC.

The gene calls are TRBV18 and TRBJ1-2; the D is unclear. Germline-derived CDR1 and CDR2 are KGHSH and LQKENI. The V end was cut by 6 bases, the J end by 6 bases, with 14 bases between. The CDR3 has 13 residues. The CDR3 here is CASSPRVEHGYTF. The CDR3 region has the DNA TGTGCCAGCTCTCCCCGGGTCGAACATGGCTACACCTTC.

V and J are TRBV7-3 and TRBJ2-5; D remains ambiguous. This CDR3 contains 14 residues. From germline, CDR1 is SGHTA and CDR2 FQGTGA. Deletions cut 2 bases from V and 5 bases from J, with 12 bases between. CDR3 loop: CASSLGGMGETQYF. For the CDR3, the DNA is TGTGCCAGCAGCTTAGGTGGGATGGGGGAGACCCAGTACTTC.

As concerns this clone: This same CDR3 is encoded by further DNA sequences in the sample. The chain couples TRBV7-2 to TRBJ2-2; D remains unclear. V gave up 4 bases and J gave up 0 bases, with 3 bases separating them. Per the germline V gene, CDR1 is SGHTA and CDR2 is FQGNSA. The CDR3 sequence is 13 residues long. CDR3 sequence (DNA): TGTGCCAGCAGCTCACCGAACACCGGGGAGCTGTTTTTT. Amino acid sequence: CASSSPNTGELFF.

CDR3 sequence: CASSLDRVNTEAFF. DNA for the CDR3: TGTGCCAGCAGCCTGGACAGGGTCAACACTGAAGCTTTCTTT. The chain couples TRBV6-6 to TRBJ1-1; 8 nucleotides line up with TRBD1. Germline CDR1 and CDR2: MNHNY and SVGAGI (reference sequence). V was pared by 6 bases and J by 2 bases, with 5 bases of the junction left unmatched. The CDR3 has 14 residues.

The genes are TRBV6-6 and TRBJ2-7; D call uncertain. CDR3 length: 15 amino acids. CDR1 and CDR2 from the germline V gene are MNHNY and SVGAGI (reference sequence). The V and J ends lost 2 bases and 0 bases respectively, with 11 bases between them. Here the CDR3 DNA reads TGTGCCAGCAGTTACGGACCGGCGAACTCCTACGAGCAGTACTTC. This translates into CASSYGPANSYEQYF.

This clone was found once. The chain has TRBV7-9 and TRBJ1-1; D gene unclear. Trimming cost V 1 base and J 6 bases, with 6 bases left between them. Germline V gives CDR1 SEHNR, CDR2 FQNEAQ (reference sequence). The CDR3 contains 12 residues. CDR3 sequence: CASSLGSAEAFF. In DNA, the CDR3 is TGTGCCAGCAGCTTAGGATCCGCTGAAGCTTTCTTT.

The chain links TRBV19 to TRBJ1-4; D gene unclear. The CDR3 is made up of 12 amino acids. V lost 5 bases to trimming and J lost 8 bases, with 9 bases between them. Germline V gene lookup returns CDR1 LNHDA and CDR2 SQIVND (reference sequence). CDR3 coding DNA: TGTGCCAGTAGTCTCTTCAAGGAAAAACTGTTTTTT. Protein product: CASSLFKEKLFF.

V usage is TRBV29-1 and J usage is TRBJ2-1, with TRBD2 identical over 7 bases. J was trimmed by 9 bases and V by 8 bases; bases with no gene match: 13. This CDR3 is 13 amino acids long. Germline V lookup: CDR1 SQVTM, CDR2 ANQGSEA. The CDR3 DNA reads as TGCAGCCACCGGGAGCGGGGCGAGAGTGAGCAGTTCTTC. Its translation is CSHRERGESEQFF.

This chain connects TRBV5-5 to TRBJ2-1; 15 positions match TRBD2. Unmatched junction bases numbered 2, after V lost 3 bases and J lost 10 bases. Looked up from germline, CDR1 is SGHKS and CDR2 is YYEKEE (reference sequence). The CDR3 extends over 14 amino acids. The CDR3, as DNA: TGTGCCAGCAGCTCCGGGACTAGCGGGGGGGAGCAGTTCTTC. This codes for CASSSGTSGGEQFF.

The V call is TRBV30, the J call TRBJ1-1; D is perhaps TRBD1 (5 bases). CDR1 GTSNPN and CDR2 SVGIG come from the germline V gene (reference sequence). V was trimmed by 5 bases and J by 5 bases, leaving 21 bases between them. The CDR3 runs to 15 residues. The CDR3 reads CAWLGIVQQGTEAFF. The CDR3 DNA reads as TGTGCCTGGCTCGGGATTGTACAGCAGGGAACTGAAGCTTTCTTT.

The V and J genes are TRBV7-3 and TRBJ1-1; 7 nucleotides line up with TRBD1. The CDR3 sequence is 14 residues long. Germline V gene lookup returns CDR1 SGHTA and CDR2 FQGTGA. The ends lost 5 bases at V and 5 bases at J; junction bases unmatched: 8. The CDR3 nucleotides are TGTGCCAGCAGCCGAGACAGGGTCGGAACTGAAGCTTTCTTT. Translated, it gives CASSRDRVGTEAFF.

This clone was seen just once. The rearrangement uses TRBV3-1 (or the pseudogene TRBV3-2) and TRBJ1-5; D uncertain. V lost 0 bases and J lost 9, with 9 bases in between. This CDR3 is built from 13 residues. CDR1 and CDR2 from the germline V gene are LGHDT and YNNKEL (reference sequence). As DNA, the CDR3 is TGTGCCAGCAGCCAAGAGAAAGAAAGGCCCCAGCATTTT. This gives the protein CASSQEKERPQHF.

In DNA form, the CDR3 reads TGTGCCACCAGCATAAACCAAGGAACTAATGAAAAACTGTTTTTT. It translates to CATSINQGTNEKLFF. V is TRBV15 and J is TRBJ1-4, with D hard to call. Trimming took 4 bases from V and 1 from J, leaving 10 bases between them. Germline CDR1 and CDR2: LNHNV and YYDKDF (reference sequence). The CDR3 covers 15 residues.

The chain recombines TRBV7-6 with TRBJ2-2, with D possibly called TRBD1 or TRBD2 (5 bases each). The V end lost 2 bases, the J end lost 7 bases, and 8 bases lay between the germline ends. The CDR3 contains 13 residues. The germline V gene has CDR1 SGHVS and CDR2 FNYEAQ. The CDR3 sequence is CASSLWGNGELFF. CDR3 sequence (DNA): TGTGCCAGCAGCTTATGGGGGAACGGGGAGCTGTTTTTT.

This chain joins TRBV30 and TRBJ1-1; D is unclear. This CDR3 is 14 amino acids long. V was cut by 7 bases and J by 6 bases, with 21 bases left in between. Germline V lookup: CDR1 GTSNPN, CDR2 SVGIG (reference sequence). CDR3 bases: TGTGCCTTGGACCCAATGAGGTCTCGGTCTGAAGCTTTCTTT. Translation: CALDPMRSRSEAFF.

V and J are TRBV29-1 and TRBJ2-7, with D unresolved. V lost 1 base to trimming and J lost 3 bases, with 10 bases between them. This CDR3 contains 13 residues. Germline V CDR1 and CDR2: SQVTM, ANQGSEA. The CDR3 sequence: CSVEASAGYEQYF. As DNA, the CDR3 is TGCAGCGTTGAAGCTTCCGCAGGCTACGAGCAGTACTTC.

The chain links TRBV12-3 or TRBV12-4 to TRBJ1-1; tentatively, D is TRBD1 (5 bases). CDR3 length: 13 amino acids. Trimming stripped 3 bases from V and 7 bases from J, with 12 bases between. The CDR3 loop is CASSFGTDGEAFF. The CDR3 nucleotides are TGTGCCAGCAGTTTCGGGACGGACGGTGAAGCTTTCTTT.

The chain carries TRBV28 and TRBJ1-1, with D possibly being TRBD1 (5 bases). The CDR3 totals 14 residues. Between the trimmed V and J ends, which lost 2 bases and 7 bases, there was a span of 14 bases. The germline gives CDR1 MDHEN, CDR2 SYDVKM. CDR3 nucleotide sequence: TGTGCCAGCAGTTTAACCGGACACGACAATGAAGCTTTCTTT. It specifies CASSLTGHDNEAFF.

In this sample, this clone turned up once. This rearrangement joins TRBV9 to TRBJ1-4; maybe TRBD1 (6 bases). Germline V CDR1 and CDR2: SGDLS, YYNGEE. Trimming took off 2 bases at V and 4 bases at J, with 9 bases between the two ends. The CDR3 has 14 residues. The CDR3, as DNA: TGTGCCAGCAGCGTGGACAGTTTTAATGAAAAACTGTTTTTT. Translation gives CASSVDSFNEKLFF. Drawing the rest from reference TRBV9 and TRBJ1-4, the complete variable domain is DSGVTQTPKHLITATGQRVTLRCSPRSGDLSVYWYQQSLDQGLQFLIQYYNGEERAKGNILERFSAQQFPDLHSELNLSSLELGDSALYFCASSVDSFNEKLFFGSGTQLSVL.